The entry that follows covers one T cell receptor beta chain sequence. Antigen specificity is unknown. Peripheral blood was drawn, about 9.1 milliliters per donor. Per sample, extraction of total RNA gave at least 5.5 micrograms in every case. PCR was performed a second time for roughly 7 to 12 cycles using a sample-barcoded 5' primer and a J-beta primer mix. TCRdb itself ran the 5' RACE reads through MiXCR, one entry per CDR3 protein. Of about 1,400,000 distinct CDR3 sequences in the sample, approximately 42% were seen once. The V end lost 2 bases, the J end lost 3 bases, and 10 bases lay between the germline ends. The CDR3 is 14 amino acids. Germline CDR1 reads SQVTM; CDR2 reads ANQGSEA. The data were taken from a study of blood T cells in healthy people across ages. Study conclusions and caveats: Naive T cell percentage by flow cytometry tracked strongly with beta diversity.

Sequencing input: blood. The sequence came from a woman between 18 and 29 years old in good health. The chain couples TRBV29-1 to TRBJ2-2; TRBD2 is a possible D gene (5 bases). The CDR3 nucleotides read TGCAGCGTTGAACCCCGGGGTGACACCGGGGAGCTGTTTTTT. Encoded protein: CSVEPRGDTGELFF.